Listed here are 2 T cell receptor beta chains from one sample, sequenced in a study of control samples from healthy donors and cancer patients. Generated by immunoSEQ multiplex PCR, the TCRdb table keeps only in-frame clones and is missing some. The sample holds roughly 170,000 clones, approximately 94% seen once. Sequenced: blood. Receptor source: a woman aged 18 to 35 in good health.

This sequence joins TRBV5-1 and TRBJ1-1; D remains unclear. The V gene's germline CDR1 is SGHRS and CDR2 YFSETQ. The CDR3 is made up of 16 amino acids. Trimming took 2 bases from V and 5 from J, leaving 19 bases between them. Here the CDR3 reads CASSFEGRALGTEAFF. The CDR3 DNA reads as TGCGCCAGCAGCTTTGAAGGACGGGCTCTAGGGACTGAAGCTTTCTTT. Combining the CDR3 with reference TRBV5-1 and TRBJ1-1 gives the whole variable domain KAGVTQTPRYLIKTRGQQVTLSCSPISGHRSVSWYQQTPGQGLQFLFEYFSETQRNKGNFPGRFSGRQFSNSRSEMNVSTLELGDSALYLCASSFEGRALGTEAFFGQGTRLTVV.

The chain joins TRBV2 to TRBJ1-3; 9 bases are a match to TRBD1. CDR3 length equals 14 residues. The V gene end was trimmed by 10 bases and the J gene end by 4 bases; junction bases not matched to a gene: 8. The germline CDR1 and CDR2 sequences are SNHLY and FYNNEI. The DNA of the CDR3 is TGTGCCACCCCTCGACAGGGGGACGGAAACACCATATATTTT. It translates to CATPRQGDGNTIYF.